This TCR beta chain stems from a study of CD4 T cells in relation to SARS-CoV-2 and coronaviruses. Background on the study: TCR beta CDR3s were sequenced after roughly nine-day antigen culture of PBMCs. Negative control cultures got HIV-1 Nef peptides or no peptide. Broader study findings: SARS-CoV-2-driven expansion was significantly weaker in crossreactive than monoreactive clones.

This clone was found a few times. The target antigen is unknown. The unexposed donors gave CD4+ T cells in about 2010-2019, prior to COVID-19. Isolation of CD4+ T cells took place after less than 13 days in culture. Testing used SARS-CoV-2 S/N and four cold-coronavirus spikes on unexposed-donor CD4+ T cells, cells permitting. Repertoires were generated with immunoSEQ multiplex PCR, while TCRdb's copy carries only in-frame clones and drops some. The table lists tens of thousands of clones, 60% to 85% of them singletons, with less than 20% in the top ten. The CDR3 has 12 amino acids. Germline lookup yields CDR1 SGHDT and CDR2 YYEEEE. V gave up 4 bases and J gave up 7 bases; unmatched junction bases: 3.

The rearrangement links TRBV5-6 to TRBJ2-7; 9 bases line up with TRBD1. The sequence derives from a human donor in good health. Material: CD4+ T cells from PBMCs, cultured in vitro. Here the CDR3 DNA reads TGTGCCAGCAGCACGGGACAGGGAGAGCAGTACTTC. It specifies CASSTGQGEQYF.